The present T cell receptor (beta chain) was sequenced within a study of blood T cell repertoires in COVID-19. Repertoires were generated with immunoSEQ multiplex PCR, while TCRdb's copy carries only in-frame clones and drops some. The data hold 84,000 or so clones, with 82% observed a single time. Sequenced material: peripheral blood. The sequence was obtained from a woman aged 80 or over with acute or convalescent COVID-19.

The CDR3 DNA reads as TGTGCCAGCAGCCAAGACCAGCGGGAGCCCCCCGGGGAGCTGTTTTTT. This translates into CASSQDQREPPGELFF. The rearrangement joins TRBV3-1 (or the pseudogene TRBV3-2) to TRBJ2-2, with 8 bases lining up with TRBD2. J was trimmed by 6 bases and V by 0 bases; bases with no gene match: 6. This CDR3 is 16 amino acids long. Germline V gene sequence: CDR1 LGHDT, CDR2 YNNKEL (reference sequence).